Listed below are T cell receptor beta chains from one sample, sequenced in a study of persistence of HIV-infected CD4 T cells. For these TCRs, the target antigens are not known. The method was immunoSEQ multiplex PCR; TCRdb's version includes in-frame clones alone and lacks a portion of them. In the table there are about 25,000 clones, about 74% of which are singletons. The sample in question was CD4+ T cells sorted from PBMCs after approximately 19-hour stimulation, obtained from a patient who received antiretroviral therapy. Receptor source: an adult man with HIV who was CMV-seropositive. CDR3s include the opening cysteine and the closing phenylalanine or tryptophan. Expanded clones get a size class; other rows say once, few or many, or leave the size out.

clone_size,j_call,v_call,cdr3_aa
.,TRBJ2-2,TRBV19,CASSTGLAGGNTGELFF
.,TRBJ1-5,TRBV6-5,CASSRTGQEQPQHF
few,TRBJ2-6,TRBV19,CASSIVLYRQAANSGANVLTF
.,TRBJ2-2,TRBV4-2,CASSQASGSGELFF
.,TRBJ1-4,TRBV27,CASTSTATNEKLFF
.,TRBJ2-3,TRBV7-2,CASSYAKAGTDTQYF
.,TRBJ2-7,TRBV12-5,CASGLGLTLQRGEQYF
.,TRBJ1-5,TRBV2,CASRPGRQINQPQHF
.,TRBJ2-7,TRBV12-3/TRBV12-4,CASRKDTSYEQYF
.,TRBJ2-3,TRBV2,CASSEARGAVRDTQYF
.,TRBJ2-7,TRBV11-1,CASSLTDYEQYF
.,TRBJ1-1,TRBV7-6,CASSRDQPPNTEAFF
.,TRBJ2-1,TRBV29-1,CSVEALAGRNEQFF
.,TRBJ2-2,TRBV10-1,CASSSVAGELFF
.,TRBJ1-2,TRBV5-1,CASSLDSYNYGYTF
.,TRBJ2-3,TRBV7-9,CASSFAAEQGVTDTQYF
.,TRBJ2-5,TRBV6-5,CASSRDHQETQYF
few,TRBJ2-7,TRBV7-8,CASRKGVASYEQYF
.,TRBJ2-1,TRBV29-1,CSVERVGTTRDEQFF
.,TRBJ1-3,TRBV5-4,CASSLEPVSGNTIYF
.,TRBJ2-2,TRBV15,CATSRDLTSGELFF
few,TRBJ1-1,TRBV28,CASRETDTEAFF
.,TRBJ1-3,TRBV7-2,CASSLTPSSGNTIYF
medium-sized,TRBJ1-4,TRBV6-5,CASSRGTYEKLFF
.,TRBJ2-7,TRBV6-5,CASSYLYEQYF
.,TRBJ2-5,TRBV10-3,CAISQGVEETQYF
once,TRBJ2-1,TRBV20-1,CSAFKEEQFF
.,TRBJ1-2,TRBV4-2,CASSQGEALGGYTF
.,TRBJ2-3,TRBV5-4,CASSLRGAPDTQYF
.,TRBJ2-3,TRBV9,CASSVELARLSDTQYF
.,TRBJ1-5,TRBV3-1/TRBV3-2,CASSRGTGNQPQHF
.,TRBJ1-6,TRBV27,CASSLRGPGNSPLHF
few,TRBJ2-7,TRBV6-6,CASSYKAESSYEQYF
.,TRBJ2-7,TRBV28,CASSLGGGRYEQYF
few,TRBJ2-3,TRBV7-6,CASSLRTSGGLTDTQYF
.,TRBJ1-3,TRBV5-1,CASSATGGNTIYF
few,TRBJ2-1,TRBV7-6,CASGGTSYNEQFF
.,TRBJ1-5,TRBV7-8,CASSLVGTGYQPQHF
.,TRBJ2-7,TRBV5-1,CASSLDTPGTRSSYEQYF
.,TRBJ1-2,TRBV28,CASTSGGQGASGYTF
.,TRBJ1-2,TRBV24-1,CATSDYSRQNGYTF
once,TRBJ2-2,TRBV7-3,CASSLNPSGGPTGELFF
.,.,TRBV28,CASTLEGQGGYEQYF
.,TRBJ1-5,TRBV7-2,CASSLTDGHNQPQHF
.,TRBJ1-5,TRBV5-6,CASSLVGYSNQPQHF
.,TRBJ2-2,TRBV10-1,CASSDQRGGPGELFF
.,TRBJ2-1,TRBV5-1,CASSLASGGVEQFF
.,TRBJ2-7,TRBV2,CASRAGTDRPGRGSYEQYF
few,TRBJ2-2,TRBV5-4,CASSSTKQGAQGELFF
.,TRBJ1-1,TRBV5-1,CASSLGPGAEAFF
few,TRBJ2-7,TRBV30,CAWSVWGRGTYEQYF
.,TRBJ2-3,TRBV24-1,CATSGGGTDTQYF
.,TRBJ1-2,TRBV3-1/TRBV3-2,CASSQAGSVGGYTF